This TCR beta chain was retrieved from a study of shared T cell receptors in the human thymus. Generated by immunoSEQ multiplex PCR, the TCRdb table keeps only in-frame clones and is missing some. The sample shows roughly 660,000 clones, 85% to 90% of them seen only once. Unmatched junction bases numbered 8, after V lost 0 bases and J lost 1 base. The length of the CDR3 is 18 residues. Germline CDR1 reads SGHDT; CDR2 reads YYEEEE. Another study also made use of these data, one on human thymus T cells. As that report states: Donor material was obtained from healthy Finnish infants undergoing corrective surgery for congenital heart defects.

This receptor was taken from a boy less than two years old with a congenital heart defect. Specimen: thymocytes. The genes are TRBV5-6 and TRBJ1-4, with TRBD1 matching over 8 bases. CDR3 DNA: TGTGCCAGCAGCTTGGGTCGACAGGGGAGGGTAACTAATGAAAAACTGTTTTTT. Encoded protein: CASSLGRQGRVTNEKLFF.